Below, one T cell receptor beta chain is given with its context. These data come from a study of CD8 T cells in Susac syndrome. Random hexamers were used to reverse transcribe an amount of roughly 0.5 to 1 ug RNA. Across 54 Vbeta and 13 Jbeta, immunoSEQ multiplex PCR amplified TCR beta CDR3. TCRdb passed the immunoSEQ multiplex PCR reads through MiXCR, listing each CDR3 protein once. The top ten hold roughly 0.059% of the sample, which has 300,000 to 350,000 distinct CDR3 sequences, about 91% seen once. Looked up from germline, CDR1 is LNHDA and CDR2 is SQIVND (reference sequence). The CDR3 length is 15 residues. The trim removed 7 bases at V and 10 bases at J, leaving 11 bases unmatched.

The clonotype was recovered from a human donor with multiple sclerosis. The sequenced sample was CD4+ T cells from PBMCs. The genes are TRBV19 and TRBJ1-6, with TRBD1 matching 9 bases. This CDR3 is CASKNPGTGNSPLHF. As DNA, the CDR3 is TGTGCCAGTAAGAATCCAGGGACAGGGAACTCACCCCTCCACTTT.